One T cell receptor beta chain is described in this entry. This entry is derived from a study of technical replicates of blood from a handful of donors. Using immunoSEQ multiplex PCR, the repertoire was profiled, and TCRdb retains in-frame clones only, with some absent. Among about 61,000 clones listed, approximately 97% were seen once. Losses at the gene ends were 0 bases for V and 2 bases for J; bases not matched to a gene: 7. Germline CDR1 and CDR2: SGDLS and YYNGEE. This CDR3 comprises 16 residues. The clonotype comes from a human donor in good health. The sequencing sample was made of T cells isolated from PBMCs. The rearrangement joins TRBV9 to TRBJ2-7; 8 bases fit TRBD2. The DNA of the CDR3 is TGTGCCAGCAGCGTAGCCCCCCGCGGGGGGACCTACGAGCAGTACTTC. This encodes CASSVAPRGGTYEQYF.